These T cell receptor beta chains were read from a single sample in a study of T cells in Graves' hyperthyroidism and ophthalmopathy. TCRdb passed the multiplex PCR reads through MiXCR, listing each CDR3 protein once. The sample has 490,000 or so distinct CDR3 sequences; about 15% are singletons. Sequenced input: blood. All receptors derive from a woman between 25 and 40 years old with Graves' ophthalmopathy. Both conserved end residues are part of each CDR3. Each record gives: D gene, V gene, J gene, clone size, CDR3 DNA, CDR3 protein. A D gene is named only where the DNA matches it firmly. Expanded clones are given a class, and other clones once, few, many or no size at all.

TRBD2	TRBV5-1	TRBJ2-1	many	TGCGCCAGCAGCTTCGGGACTAGCGGGAGGGATGAGCAGTTCTTC	CASSFGTSGRDEQFF
TRBD1	TRBV9	TRBJ2-7	many	TGTGCCAGCAGCGTAGCCTCCGGGACAGGAACAAACGAGCAGTACTTC	CASSVASGTGTNEQYF
.	TRBV18	TRBJ1-5	.	TGTGCCAGCTCACCTGCAGGGCAAAATCAGCCCCAGCATTTT	CASSPAGQNQPQHF
.	TRBV28	TRBJ2-1	.	TGTGCCAGCAGACTAGACCGGGGGTACGAGCAGTTCTTC	CASRLDRGYEQFF
TRBD2	TRBV19	TRBJ2-2	.	TGTGCCAGTAGTACCACCGGGACTAGCGGGATGGGCACCGGGGAGCTGTTTTTT	CASSTTGTSGMGTGELFF
TRBD1	TRBV20-1	TRBJ2-1	many	TGCAGTCTCCCCAGGGGGCAGGGTGAGCAGTTCTTC	CSLPRGQGEQFF
TRBD2	TRBV29-1	TRBJ2-5	.	TGCAGCGTTGGACTAGCGGGAGTGAATCTTTACCAAGAGACCCAGTACTTC	CSVGLAGVNLYQETQYF
.	TRBV28	TRBJ2-7	few	TGTGCCAGCAGTTTGCCTGGGGCCTACGAGCAGTACTTC	CASSLPGAYEQYF
.	TRBV20-1	TRBJ1-1	few	TGCAGTGCTATTTTACCGACAGGCGGGGGGACTGAAGCTTTCTTT	CSAILPTGGGTEAFF
.	TRBV20-1	TRBJ2-1	few	TGCAGCACTGGGGGTAGTAAGAAGCAGTTCTTC	CSTGGSKKQFF
TRBD1	TRBV20-1	TRBJ1-6	many	TGCAGTGCTAGGGACAGGGGGCAGGGAGGTTCACCCCTCCACTTT	CSARDRGQGGSPLHF
TRBD2	TRBV7-8	TRBJ2-1	many	TGTGCCAGCAGCTTAGGGGCTAGCGGTACCTACAATGAGCAGTTCTTC	CASSLGASGTYNEQFF
TRBD1	TRBV19	TRBJ1-5	.	TGTGCCAGTAGCACTACCGGGACAGGGGGCTCTAGCAATCAGCCCCAGCATTTT	CASSTTGTGGSSNQPQHF
.	TRBV6-2/TRBV6-3	TRBJ2-5	few	TGTGCCAGCAGTTACAGGGCAACGAAGGGGTACCAAGAGACCCAGTACTTC	CASSYRATKGYQETQYF
.	TRBV7-2	TRBJ2-5	.	TGTGCCAGCAGCTTAGGGGGGGGGCTAGTGGGTACCCAGTACTTC	CASSLGGGLVGTQYF
.	TRBV30	TRBJ1-2	many	TGTGCCTGGAGTGTCCTTCGGGGAGGATATGGCTACACCTTC	CAWSVLRGGYGYTF
.	TRBV9	TRBJ1-3	few	TGTGCCAGCGGTCGGGAGGGATCTGGAAACACCATATATTTT	CASGREGSGNTIYF
.	TRBV18	TRBJ1-5	many	TGTGCCAGCTCACCACCCCCGGGCGTGGGCAATCAGCCCCAGCATTTT	CASSPPPGVGNQPQHF
.	TRBV14	TRBJ1-2	few	TGTGCCAGCAGCCAACTAACAGGGTTGGACAATGGCTACACCTTC	CASSQLTGLDNGYTF
TRBD2	TRBV6-5	TRBJ2-1	.	TGTGCCAGCAGTTACTCGCGCGGGAGGACCCCAAATGAGCAGTTCTTC	CASSYSRGRTPNEQFF
.	TRBV7-2	TRBJ1-1	many	TGTGCCAGCAGCCTCACTCGGACAGCGAACACTGAAGCTTTCTTT	CASSLTRTANTEAFF
.	TRBV11-1	TRBJ2-1	.	TGTGCCAGCAGCCTAGAGGGGGGCGGTGAGCAGTTCTTC	CASSLEGGGEQFF
TRBD1	TRBV6-2/TRBV6-3	TRBJ2-7	few	TGTGCCAGCAGAACCGGGACAGGGATGAACGAGCAGTACTTC	CASRTGTGMNEQYF
TRBD1	TRBV18	TRBJ2-3	many	TGTGCCAGCTCACCAAGTGGACAGGGGGGAGATACGCAGTATTTT	CASSPSGQGGDTQYF
TRBD2	TRBV15	TRBJ2-3	few	TGTGCCACCAGCAGAGGTCCTAGCGGGATATCAACAGATACGCAGTATTTT	CATSRGPSGISTDTQYF
.	TRBV12-3/TRBV12-4	TRBJ2-5	many	TGTGCCAGCAGTTTAGCCGGCATCCAAGAGACCCAGTACTTC	CASSLAGIQETQYF
.	TRBV28	TRBJ2-3	many	TGTGCCAGCAGTAAACTAGAAGGGGACACAGATACGCAGTATTTT	CASSKLEGDTDTQYF
.	TRBV3-1	TRBJ1-2	many	TGTGCCAGCAGCTACGCAGAGACTTATGGCTACACCTTC	CASSYAETYGYTF